This T cell receptor (beta chain) was obtained from a study of vaccination and CD4 T cells after COVID-19. Overall study findings and caveats: Median SARS-CoV-2-reactive clonotype numbers went up from roughly 21 to 40, but not significantly.

As to treatment: roughly 10-day PBMC culture with coronavirus spike peptide pools or control peptides (ViraFEST assay). CD4+ T cells of the unexposed donor were collected before the COVID-19 pandemic (2011-2018). After expanding antigen-specific T cells with peptide pools, ViraFEST sequenced their TCRs. Regarding this clonotype: Its specificity is unknown.

V gave up 2 bases and J gave up 0 bases, with 22 bases separating them. The CDR3 runs 19 residues. Germline assignment: CDR1 SGHAT and CDR2 FQNNGV. Once obtained from cultured CD4+ T cells, the DNA was sequenced using the Oncomine TCR Beta short-read assay. MiXCR, applied by TCRdb to the PCR reads, yields one record per CDR3 protein. The sample has 5,500 to 8,000 distinct CDR3 sequences, over 30% seen once. Sequenced: CD4+ T cells from blood, cultured in vitro. The chain uses TRBV11-2 and TRBJ1-1, with a tentative D call TRBD1 (6 bases). The receptor's source is a human donor in good health. DNA for the CDR3: TGTGCCAGCAGCTTACGACAGGTAGGCCGCACAGGAATGAACACTGAAGCTTTCTTT. Its translation: CASSLRQVGRTGMNTEAFF.